Each of the 13 T cell receptor beta chains below was sequenced from the same sample in a study of cytomegalovirus exposure and HLA in healthy donors. Both 60 Vbeta primers and 13 Jbeta primers went into the PCR. Measured with immunoSEQ multiplex PCR; TCRdb has only the in-frame clones, and not every one. The sample includes 80,000 to 100,000 clones, roughly 86% of them seen just once. Sequenced material: PBMCs. The source of these receptors is a human donor in good health.

This chain links TRBV9 with TRBJ2-1, with 7 bases fitting TRBD2. Germline loops: CDR1 SGDLS, CDR2 YYNGEE. The CDR3 has 16 amino acids. The V segment lost 0 bases and the J segment 5 bases; nucleotides outside the gene matches: 8. CDR3 region: CASSVGVSGANNEQFF. In nucleotides, the CDR3 is TGTGCCAGCAGCGTAGGAGTCAGCGGGGCTAACAATGAGCAGTTCTTC. The full variable domain, with the rest looked up from reference TRBV9 and TRBJ2-1, is DSGVTQTPKHLITATGQRVTLRCSPRSGDLSVYWYQQSLDQGLQFLIQYYNGEERAKGNILERFSAQQFPDLHSELNLSSLELGDSALYFCASSVGVSGANNEQFFGPGTRLTVL.

This clone was detected only once. The chain uses TRBV30 and TRBJ1-4, with D maybe TRBD1 (5 bases). This CDR3 contains 15 residues. CDR1 and CDR2 from the germline V gene are GTSNPN and SVGIG (reference sequence). Trimming stripped 3 bases from V and 8 bases from J, with 19 bases between. The CDR3, as DNA: TGTGCCTGGAGCGGGGGGTTGAGGGGTGGGGAAAAACTGTTTTTT. Its protein product is CAWSGGLRGGEKLFF.

The gene calls are TRBV9 and TRBJ1-5; D gene ambiguous. Germline V CDR1 and CDR2: SGDLS, YYNGEE. V lost 4 bases and J 4 bases, leaving 9 bases between the germline ends. This CDR3 spans 13 amino acids. CDR3 sequence (DNA): TGTGCCAGCAGCAACCGAGGGAATCAGCCCCAGCATTTT. Translation: CASSNRGNQPQHF.

The rearrangement links TRBV6-1 to TRBJ2-3; D is perhaps TRBD2 (6 bases). Per germline, CDR1 MNHNS and CDR2 SASEGT. Trimming removed 1 base from V and 5 bases from J, with 13 bases in between. This CDR3 region has 15 residues. The CDR3 reads CASSEGLDPVDTQYF. The CDR3 nucleotides read TGTGCCAGCAGTGAAGGACTAGACCCCGTAGATACGCAGTATTTT.

The rearrangement links TRBV7-2 to TRBJ2-7; 7 positions match TRBD2. Germline loops: CDR1 SGHTA, CDR2 FQGNSA. J was trimmed by 3 bases and V by 4 bases; bases with no gene match: 9. The CDR3 totals 15 residues. For the CDR3, the DNA is TGTGCCAGCAGCTCCCGGCTAGCGGAGATCTACGAGCAGTACTTC. Protein: CASSSRLAEIYEQYF.

There are a few counts of this clone. The chain is built from TRBV27 and TRBJ2-3, with 9 bases fitting TRBD2. The V and J ends lost 4 bases and 4 bases, in that order; junction bases with no gene match: 12. The CDR3 spans 17 residues. Germline V gene data show CDR1 as MNHEY and CDR2 as SMNVEV (reference sequence). The CDR3 DNA sequence: TGTGCCAGCAGTTCCCCACGTGGGGCTAGCGGGGCAGATACGCAGTATTTT. Its protein product is CASSSPRGASGADTQYF.

The CDR3 sequence: CASRGLAEAWEQYF. DNA of the CDR3: TGTGCCAGCAGGGGCCTAGCGGAAGCTTGGGAACAGTACTTC. The chain combines TRBV28 with TRBJ2-7; 7 bases map to TRBD2. The CDR3 spans 14 residues. Germline V gene sequence: CDR1 MDHEN, CDR2 SYDVKM. With 6 bases clipped from V and 10 bases from J, the junction kept 15 bases outside the gene matches. The full variable domain, completed using reference TRBV28 and TRBJ2-7, is DVKVTQSSRYLVKRTGEKVFLECVQDMDHENMFWYRQDPGLGLRLIYFSYDVKMKEKGDIPEGYSVSREKKERFSLILESASTNQTSMYLCASRGLAEAWEQYFGPGTRLTVT.

V and J are TRBV5-1 and TRBJ1-2, with 9 bases that match TRBD1. CDR1 SGHRS and CDR2 YFSETQ come from the germline V gene. This CDR3 has 13 amino acids. After removal of 4 bases from V and 8 bases from J, the junction contained 6 bases not matched to a gene. Written as DNA, the CDR3 is TGCGCCAGCAGCACGGGGACAGGGTCCGGCTACACCTTC. Translating gives CASSTGTGSGYTF.

The chain recombines TRBV7-9 with TRBJ2-3, with unresolved D. The CDR3 is 14 residues long. Germline CDR1 is SEHNR and CDR2 is FQNEAQ (reference sequence). V was pared by 11 bases and J by 1 base, with 16 bases between. The CDR3, as DNA: TGTGCCGGCTCTAGAAGCTTGGGCACAGATACGCAGTATTTT. It translates to CAGSRSLGTDTQYF.

This rearrangement joins TRBV7-9 to TRBJ2-7, with 7 bases matching TRBD1. CDR1 is SEHNR, CDR2 FQNEAQ, per germline (reference sequence). V was clipped by 5 bases and J by 2 bases; unmatched bases: 3. The CDR3 consists of 13 residues. CDR3 protein: CASSPRGPYEQYF. For the CDR3, the DNA is TGTGCCAGCAGCCCGAGGGGGCCCTACGAGCAGTACTTC.

The J gene is TRBJ1-1, the V gene TRBV7-9; D gene ambiguous. The CDR3 runs 15 residues. Germline CDR1 reads SEHNR; CDR2 reads FQNEAQ (reference sequence). The V and J ends lost 0 bases and 0 bases respectively, with 8 bases between them. This chain's CDR3 is CASSLARRMNTEAFF. Here the CDR3 DNA reads TGTGCCAGCAGCTTAGCTCGGCGGATGAACACTGAAGCTTTCTTT.

The CDR3 reads CASSPGLAGGQRSTDTQYF. Here the CDR3 DNA reads TGTGCCAGCTCACCGGGACTAGCGGGGGGGCAACGGAGCACAGATACGCAGTATTTT. The V and J genes are TRBV18 and TRBJ2-3; 16 positions agree with TRBD2. With 3 bases clipped from V and 0 bases from J, the junction kept 6 bases outside the gene matches. The CDR3 is made up of 19 amino acids. Germline V CDR1 and CDR2: KGHSH, LQKENI.

The rearrangement uses TRBV27 and TRBJ1-2, with 8 bases identical to TRBD1. This CDR3 is 14 amino acids long. The junction had 9 bases not matched to a gene; V was cut back by 5 bases and J by 7 bases. Germline V gene sequence: CDR1 MNHEY, CDR2 SMNVEV (reference sequence). The DNA for the CDR3 is TGTGCCAGCAGTCCACGAGGGCAGGGGGCTGGCTACACCTTC. Translating it yields CASSPRGQGAGYTF.